The 22 T cell receptor beta chains presented below share a single source sample, sequenced in a study of human thymus T cells. Using immunoSEQ multiplex PCR, the repertoire was profiled, and TCRdb retains in-frame clones only, with some absent. The data hold under 150,000 clones, with around 94% observed a single time. Thymus was obtained from resections taken during corrective heart surgery. Sequences were obtained from thymus tissue. The source of these receptors is a boy under two years old with a congenital heart defect but otherwise immunologically healthy.

V is TRBV5-5 and J is TRBJ1-2; D call uncertain. The CDR3 runs 15 residues. Germline V gene sequence: CDR1 SGHKS, CDR2 YYEKEE (reference sequence). V was trimmed by 4 bases and J by 8 bases, leaving 21 bases between them. The CDR3 is CASSRDLGLLWGYTF. CDR3 sequence (DNA): TGTGCCAGCAGCCGAGACCTCGGACTGCTATGGGGCTACACCTTC.

This clone was picked up a small number of times. V gene TRBV5-1 combines with J gene TRBJ1-2, with 7 bases matching TRBD1. The V segment lost 0 bases and the J segment 1 base; nucleotides outside the gene matches: 6. Germline loops: CDR1 SGHRS, CDR2 YFSETQ. This CDR3 spans 16 amino acids. The CDR3 is CASSLDRGEDNYGYTF. CDR3 sequence (DNA): TGCGCCAGCAGCTTGGACAGGGGCGAGGATAACTATGGCTACACCTTC.

CDR3 sequence: CAWSGGRDTELNSPLHF. In DNA form, the CDR3 reads TGTGCCTGGAGTGGTGGCCGGGACACGGAACTTAATTCACCCCTCCACTTT. The chain joins TRBV30 to TRBJ1-6; possible D gene TRBD1, 6 bases. The germline V gene has CDR1 GTSNPN and CDR2 SVGIG (reference sequence). This CDR3 is built from 17 residues. Trimming took 1 base from V and 6 from J, leaving 19 bases between them.

The rearrangement links TRBV27 to TRBJ2-7, with 7 bases fitting TRBD2. V was pared by 11 bases and J by 3 bases, with 13 bases of the junction left unmatched. Per germline, CDR1 MNHEY and CDR2 SMNVEV (reference sequence). The CDR3 length is 14 residues. In DNA, the CDR3 is TGTGCCGGGATGAGCGGGGAGGTCCGCTACGAGCAGTACTTC. This sequence encodes CAGMSGEVRYEQYF.

The V call is TRBV5-6, the J call TRBJ1-2, with 9 bases lining up with TRBD1. The CDR3 runs 13 residues. Trimming cost V 3 bases and J 8 bases; bases outside gene matches: 5. The germline gives CDR1 SGHDT, CDR2 YYEEEE. This chain's CDR3 is CASSYNGQGGYTF. CDR3 bases: TGTGCCAGCAGCTATAACGGACAGGGGGGCTACACCTTC.

This chain connects TRBV29-1 to TRBJ2-7; no reliable D call. The CDR3 has 13 amino acids. Trimming removed 0 bases from V and 4 bases from J, with 10 bases in between. Per the germline V gene, CDR1 is SQVTM and CDR2 is ANQGSEA. The CDR3 is CSVEEDGGYEQYF. CDR3 in DNA: TGCAGCGTTGAAGAAGACGGCGGATACGAGCAGTACTTC.

The chain links TRBV4-3 to TRBJ2-3; the match to TRBD1 covers 12 bases. The CDR3 is 18 residues long. CDR1 is LGHNA and CDR2 is YSLEER in the germline V gene. J was trimmed by 4 bases and V by 1 base; bases with no gene match: 9. DNA of the CDR3: TGCGCCAGCAGCCAAGTACCGGGACAGGGGGCTCCGGCAGATACGCAGTATTTT. Translating it yields CASSQVPGQGAPADTQYF.

V gene TRBV11-2 combines with J gene TRBJ1-1; D not certain. Germline lookup yields CDR1 SGHAT and CDR2 FQNNGV. The CDR3 extends over 14 amino acids. V was pared by 5 bases and J by 2 bases, with 12 bases between. The CDR3 reads CASSPPDGNTEAFF. The CDR3 coding sequence is TGTGCCAGCAGCCCGCCGGACGGAAACACTGAAGCTTTCTTT.

The chain carries TRBV7-9 and TRBJ2-5, with TRBD2 matching 11 bases. Germline CDR1 is SEHNR and CDR2 is FQNEAQ (reference sequence). V trimming: 5 bases; J trimming: 0 bases; junction bases outside the gene matches: 8. The CDR3 covers 17 residues. The CDR3 region is CASSVRLAGNYQETQYF. CDR3 nucleotide sequence: TGTGCCAGCAGCGTAAGACTAGCGGGGAACTACCAAGAGACCCAGTACTTC.

The chain combines TRBV4-1 with TRBJ2-7; a weak D match, TRBD2 (5 bases). V was clipped by 2 bases and J by 2 bases, with 16 bases between them. This CDR3 is built from 16 residues. CDR1 MGHRA and CDR2 YSYEKL come from the germline V gene. The CDR3 protein is CASSQRLSGQTYEQYF. In DNA, the CDR3 is TGCGCCAGCAGCCAAAGGTTAAGCGGTCAAACCTACGAGCAGTACTTC.

The chain couples TRBV27 to TRBJ1-6, with 7 nucleotides matching TRBD1. J lost 7 bases, V lost 4 bases, and 4 bases had no gene match. The CDR3 runs to 14 residues. The germline V gene encodes CDR1 MNHEY and CDR2 SMNVEV (reference sequence). This chain's CDR3 is CASSWTGGNSPLHF. The CDR3 DNA is TGTGCCAGCAGTTGGACAGGTGGGAATTCACCCCTCCACTTT.

The chain links TRBV4-3 to TRBJ2-7, with D perhaps TRBD1 (6 bases). CDR3 length: 16 residues. Trimming took off 1 base at V and 7 bases at J, with 20 bases between the two ends. Looked up from germline, CDR1 is LGHNA and CDR2 is YSLEER. As DNA, the CDR3 is TGCGCCAGCAGCCAAGGGGGTCCGGGACACTTCAAGGAGCAGTACTTC. This codes for CASSQGGPGHFKEQYF.

This rearrangement joins TRBV30 to TRBJ1-6; D is unresolved. CDR1 GTSNPN and CDR2 SVGIG come from the germline V gene (reference sequence). CDR3 size: 16 residues. V was clipped by 2 bases and J by 7 bases, with 18 bases between them. In DNA form, the CDR3 reads TGTGCCTGGAGTTTTGGGAGGGCAGGTCCGAATTCACCCCTCCACTTT. The encoded protein is CAWSFGRAGPNSPLHF.

The chain recombines TRBV4-3 with TRBJ2-1, with 8 nucleotides matching TRBD2. Losses at the gene ends were 2 bases for V and 3 bases for J; bases not matched to a gene: 12. CDR1 is LGHNA and CDR2 is YSLEER in the germline V gene. This CDR3 spans 18 amino acids. This CDR3 reads CASSQKKREAGDYNEQFF. The CDR3 bases are TGCGCCAGCAGCCAAAAGAAGAGAGAAGCGGGGGACTACAATGAGCAGTTCTTC.

The rearrangement links TRBV5-8 to TRBJ2-1; 9 bases fit TRBD1. Germline assignment: CDR1 SGHTS and CDR2 YDEGEE. With 6 bases clipped from V and 8 bases from J, the junction kept 15 bases outside the gene matches. The CDR3 contains 16 residues. CDR3 sequence reads: CASKQNRGLFLDEQFF. CDR3 nucleotide sequence: TGTGCCAGCAAACAGAACAGGGGGCTCTTTCTGGATGAGCAGTTCTTC.

The genes are TRBV10-1 and TRBJ2-7; 7 bases are a match to TRBD1. Trimming took 0 bases from V and 4 from J; bases not matched to a gene: 9. The CDR3 consists of 16 residues. Germline CDR1 reads WNHNN; CDR2 reads SYGVQD (reference sequence). The CDR3 DNA follows: TGCGCCAGCAGTGAGTCGCCGGTAGACAGGGAATACGAGCAGTACTTC. This gives the protein CASSESPVDREYEQYF.

The chain carries TRBV18 and TRBJ1-1; 9 bases fit TRBD1. The CDR3 contains 16 residues. The V gene end was trimmed by 1 base and the J gene end by 0 bases; junction bases not matched to a gene: 3. CDR1 and CDR2 from the germline V gene are KGHSH and LQKENI. The CDR3 loop is CASSPLRQGVNTEAFF. As DNA, the CDR3 is TGTGCCAGCTCACCACTAAGACAGGGGGTGAACACTGAAGCTTTCTTT. The full variable domain, rest sourced from reference TRBV18 and TRBJ1-1, is NAGVMQNPRHLVRRRGQEARLRCSPMKGHSHVYWYRQLPEEGLKFMVYLQKENIIDESGMPKERFSAEFPKEGPSILRIQQVVRGDSAAYFCASSPLRQGVNTEAFFGQGTRLTVV.

V is TRBV5-1 and J is TRBJ1-2; 10 bases fit TRBD1. CDR1 and CDR2 from the germline V gene are SGHRS and YFSETQ. Unmatched junction bases numbered 6, after V lost 3 bases and J lost 7 bases. This CDR3 has 14 amino acids. As DNA, the CDR3 is TGCGCCAGCAGCTCCGGGACAGGGGCAGGTGGCTACACCTTC. Translation: CASSSGTGAGGYTF.

The chain couples TRBV7-6 to TRBJ2-2; D gene unclear. The V end was cut by 1 base, the J end by 5 bases, with 11 bases between. The CDR3 extends over 15 amino acids. CDR1 SGHVS and CDR2 FNYEAQ come from the germline V gene. In DNA form, the CDR3 reads TGTGCCAGCAGCTTAGGCAGGAACGGGACCGGGGAGCTGTTTTTT. This gives the protein CASSLGRNGTGELFF.

This clone was recorded once. The chain is built from TRBV7-2 and TRBJ2-3, with D uncertain. CDR1 SGHTA and CDR2 FQGNSA come from the germline V gene. The CDR3 has 15 residues. V gave up 2 bases and J gave up 3 bases, with 12 bases separating them. The CDR3 loop reads CASSLKKSTTDTQYF. The CDR3 coding sequence is TGTGCCAGCAGCTTAAAAAAAAGCACTACAGATACGCAGTATTTT. Drawing the rest from reference TRBV7-2 and TRBJ2-3, the complete variable domain is GAGVSQSPSNKVTEKGKDVELRCDPISGHTALYWYRQSLGQGLEFLIYFQGNSAPDKSGLPSDRFSAERTGGSVSTLTIQRTQQEDSAVYLCASSLKKSTTDTQYFGPGTRLTVL.

The chain carries TRBV28 and TRBJ1-5, with D uncertain. This CDR3 has 15 amino acids. CDR1 is MDHEN and CDR2 is SYDVKM in the germline V gene. V gave up 5 bases and J gave up 0 bases, with 11 bases separating them. This CDR3 reads CASSPPEASNQPQHF. The CDR3 coding sequence is TGTGCCAGCAGTCCGCCGGAAGCTAGCAATCAGCCCCAGCATTTT. Combining the CDR3 with reference TRBV28 and TRBJ1-5 gives the whole variable domain DVKVTQSSRYLVKRTGEKVFLECVQDMDHENMFWYRQDPGLGLRLIYFSYDVKMKEKGDIPEGYSVSREKKERFSLILESASTNQTSMYLCASSPPEASNQPQHFGDGTRLSIL.

The genes are TRBV5-6 and TRBJ1-2; the D gene is possibly TRBD1 (5 bases). CDR3 size: 12 residues. CDR1 SGHDT and CDR2 YYEEEE come from the germline V gene. Trimming cost V 5 bases and J 8 bases, with 13 bases left between them. CDR3 loop: CASRARSGGYTF. The CDR3, as DNA: TGTGCCAGCAGAGCACGGTCAGGGGGCTACACCTTC.